The rows below give T cell receptor beta chains drawn from one sample of a study of early T cells in non-severe SARS-CoV-2 infection. TCRdb independently ran MiXCR on the 5' RACE reads; one entry per CDR3 protein. Of roughly 56,000 distinct CDR3 sequences listed, over 13% were seen once; the top ten hold approximately 4%. This specimen consisted of whole blood, obtained at baseline. These receptors came from an adult who was a healthcare worker with PCR-confirmed SARS-CoV-2 infection or an uninfected control (not recorded which). The CDR3 runs from the conserved cysteine through the conserved F or W. A D gene is named only where the DNA matches it firmly. Clone size, where shown, is once, few, many, or a class for clones that have expanded.

size,V,J,D,CDR3,DNA
few,TRBV4-1,TRBJ2-1,NA,CASSQDQPGEQFF,TGCGCCAGCAGCCAAGATCAGCCCGGTGAGCAGTTCTTC
NA,TRBV6-5,TRBJ2-7,NA,CASSSGIEQYF,TGTGCCAGCAGCTCCGGGATCGAGCAGTACTTC
once,TRBV3-1,TRBJ2-1,TRBD1,CASRPYSGQGKNEQFF,TGTGCCAGCAGACCCTACTCCGGACAGGGGAAAAATGAGCAGTTCTTC
NA,TRBV5-1,TRBJ2-7,NA,CASSLGARDYEQYF,TGCGCCAGCAGCTTGGGAGCCAGGGACTACGAGCAGTACTTC
few,TRBV20-1,TRBJ2-1,NA,CSAQFLGGYNEQFF,TGCAGTGCTCAGTTCCTAGGGGGTTACAATGAGCAGTTCTTC
once,TRBV12-3/TRBV12-4,TRBJ2-3,TRBD2,CASEVAGLNTQYF,TGTGCCAGCGAGGTAGCGGGACTGAATACGCAGTATTTT
NA,TRBV6-6,TRBJ1-1,NA,CASSKQITEAFF,TGTGCCAGCAGTAAGCAAATCACTGAAGCTTTCTTT
few,TRBV19,TRBJ2-5,TRBD2,CASSWTSGAQETQYF,TGTGCCAGTAGCTGGACTAGCGGGGCCCAAGAGACCCAGTACTTC
NA,TRBV15,TRBJ1-1,NA,CATSRRPPGPKGTEAFF,TGTGCCACCAGCAGGCGCCCCCCGGGACCCAAAGGGACTGAAGCTTTCTTT
few,TRBV12-3/TRBV12-4,TRBJ2-2,NA,CASSSLGANGELFF,TGTGCCAGCAGCTCCTTGGGGGCGAACGGGGAGCTGTTTTTT
many,TRBV10-3,TRBJ1-6,NA,CAIKAGPNSPLHF,TGTGCCATCAAGGCAGGGCCGAATTCACCCCTCCACTTT
few,TRBV20-1,TRBJ1-6,NA,CSAARVGSPLHF,TGCAGTGCGGCCCGGGTGGGTTCACCCCTCCACTTT
few,TRBV2,TRBJ2-7,NA,CASSDVRRRSYEQYF,TGTGCCAGCAGTGATGTAAGGAGACGCTCCTACGAGCAGTACTTC
few,TRBV29-1,TRBJ2-5,TRBD2,CSVVAGSAQETQYF,TGCAGCGTTGTAGCGGGATCTGCCCAAGAGACCCAGTACTTC
NA,TRBV7-8,TRBJ2-1,NA,CASNRGGGGNEQFF,TGTGCCAGCAACCGGGGCGGAGGAGGCAATGAGCAGTTCTTC
NA,TRBV10-3,TRBJ1-1,NA,CAIRRDMNTEAFF,TGTGCCATCCGAAGGGACATGAACACTGAAGCTTTCTTT
few,TRBV12-3/TRBV12-4,TRBJ2-5,TRBD2,CASSLNGGEETQYF,TGTGCCAGCAGTTTAAACGGGGGGGAAGAGACCCAGTACTTC
NA,TRBV3-1,TRBJ2-3,NA,CASSRNRVDTQYF,TGTGCCAGCAGCCGGAACAGGGTGGATACGCAGTATTTT
NA,TRBV10-3,TRBJ2-3,NA,CAISDRQRSTDTQYF,TGTGCCATCAGTGACCGACAGCGCAGCACAGATACGCAGTATTTT
few,TRBV12-3/TRBV12-4,TRBJ2-1,NA,CASSLQRFEQFF,TGTGCCAGCAGTTTACAGCGGTTCGAGCAGTTCTTC
many,TRBV19,TRBJ2-6,NA,CASSGSYGANVLTF,TGTGCCAGTAGCGGGAGTTACGGGGCCAACGTCCTGACTTTC
few,TRBV12-3/TRBV12-4,TRBJ2-1,TRBD1,CASSFPGQAKEQFF,TGTGCCAGCAGTTTCCCCGGACAGGCAAAAGAGCAGTTCTTC
NA,TRBV12-3/TRBV12-4,TRBJ2-7,NA,CASTDGHEQYF,TGTGCCAGCACTGATGGACACGAGCAGTACTTC
NA,TRBV11-3,TRBJ2-1,NA,CASSLTGNGNEQFF,TGTGCCAGCAGCCTAACAGGGAATGGCAATGAGCAGTTCTTC
NA,TRBV11-2,TRBJ2-7,NA,CASSLDGYEQYF,TGTGCCAGCAGCTTAGACGGTTACGAGCAGTACTTC
NA,TRBV18,TRBJ2-3,NA,CASSLFTGPDTQYF,TGTGCCAGCTCACTATTCACAGGGCCAGATACGCAGTATTTT
once,TRBV20-1,TRBJ2-1,NA,CSARVLLALPNEQFF,TGCAGTGCTAGAGTGTTACTAGCTTTGCCGAATGAGCAGTTCTTC
NA,TRBV29-1,TRBJ2-7,NA,CSVDGDSPPYEQYF,TGCAGCGTTGATGGAGACAGCCCCCCTTACGAGCAGTACTTC
few,TRBV10-3,TRBJ2-4,NA,CAISPGIRDVAKNIQYF,TGTGCCATCAGCCCCGGGATCCGGGATGTAGCCAAAAACATTCAGTACTTC
NA,TRBV6-1,TRBJ1-5,NA,CASSENWHYSNQPQHF,TGTGCCAGCAGTGAAAACTGGCACTATAGCAATCAGCCCCAGCATTTT
few,TRBV7-2,TRBJ2-7,NA,CASSPRQSVSYEQYF,TGTGCCAGCAGCCCTCGACAGAGTGTCTCCTACGAGCAGTACTTC
many,TRBV2,TRBJ1-5,NA,CASTGTGQPQHF,TGTGCCAGCACAGGGACCGGTCAGCCCCAGCATTTT
few,TRBV28,TRBJ2-3,TRBD2,CASKGLAPDTQYF,TGTGCCAGCAAGGGACTAGCGCCAGATACGCAGTATTTT
NA,TRBV7-9,TRBJ2-1,NA,CASSPGIAYNEQFF,TGTGCCAGCAGCCCGGGAATCGCCTACAATGAGCAGTTCTTC
few,TRBV10-3,TRBJ2-3,TRBD2,CAISEGVSGGRDTQYF,TGTGCCATCAGTGAAGGGGTGAGCGGGGGCAGGGATACGCAGTATTTT
few,TRBV6-6,TRBJ1-6,TRBD1,CASSYGLGQGVSLHF,TGTGCCAGCAGTTACGGCCTAGGACAGGGTGTGTCCCTCCACTTT
many,TRBV7-8,TRBJ2-2,TRBD1,CASRPRTGKTGELFF,TGTGCCAGCCGACCTCGGACAGGGAAAACCGGGGAGCTGTTTTTT
few,TRBV5-1,TRBJ2-2,NA,CASSENTGELFF,TGCGCCAGCAGTGAGAATACCGGGGAGCTGTTTTTT
NA,TRBV7-9,TRBJ2-7,NA,CASSSNGQGWSYEQYF,TGTGCCAGCAGCTCTAACGGACAAGGATGGTCCTACGAGCAGTACTTC
few,TRBV18,TRBJ1-1,NA,CASSPTALRDTEAFF,TGTGCCAGCTCACCGACGGCCTTGAGGGACACTGAAGCTTTCTTT
NA,TRBV29-1,TRBJ2-3,NA,CSVEKADTQYF,TGCAGCGTGGAAAAAGCAGATACGCAGTATTTT
NA,TRBV20-1,TRBJ1-6,NA,CSAREGPAISPLHF,TGCAGTGCTAGAGAAGGTCCTGCCATATCACCCCTCCACTTT
many,TRBV3-1,TRBJ2-1,TRBD2,CASRNSGSRYNEQFF,TGTGCCAGCAGGAATAGCGGGAGTAGGTACAATGAGCAGTTCTTC
few,TRBV4-1,TRBJ2-7,NA,CASSQVGASYEQYF,TGCGCCAGCAGCCAAGTCGGGGCTTCCTACGAGCAGTACTTC